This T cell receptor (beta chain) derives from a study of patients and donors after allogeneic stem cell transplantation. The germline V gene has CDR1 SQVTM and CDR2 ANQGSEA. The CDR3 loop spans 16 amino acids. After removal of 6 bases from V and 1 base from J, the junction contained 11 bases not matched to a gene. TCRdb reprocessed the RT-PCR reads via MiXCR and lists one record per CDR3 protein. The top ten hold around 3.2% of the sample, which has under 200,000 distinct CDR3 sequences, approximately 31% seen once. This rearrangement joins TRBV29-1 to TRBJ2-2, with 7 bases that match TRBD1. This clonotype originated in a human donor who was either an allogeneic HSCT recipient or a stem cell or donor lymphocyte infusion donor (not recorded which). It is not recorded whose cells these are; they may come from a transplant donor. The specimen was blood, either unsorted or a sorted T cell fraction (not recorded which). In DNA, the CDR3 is TGCAGCGTCAGAGGGACAGTAGGGAGGAACACCGGGGAGCTGTTTTTT. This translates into CSVRGTVGRNTGELFF.